These 26 T cell receptor beta chains came from one sample sequenced in a study of monozygotic twins with cystic fibrosis. Clones were read by immunoSEQ multiplex PCR, and TCRdb kept only the in-frame ones, dropping some. This table has some 9,600 clones, approximately 90% appearing once. The specimen was blood. The source is a boy aged 2 to 9 with cystic fibrosis.

The chain recombines TRBV4-1 with TRBJ2-3, with 13 positions matching TRBD2. V was clipped by 1 base and J by 12 bases; unmatched bases: 13. Germline CDR1 and CDR2: MGHRA and YSYEKL. The CDR3 totals 17 residues. CDR3 sequence reads: CASSQAGGEGTSGAQYF. The CDR3 DNA follows: TGCGCCAGCAGCCAAGCAGGAGGGGAGGGGACTAGCGGGGCACAGTATTTT.

The chain employs TRBV5-1 and TRBJ1-6; a weak D match, TRBD1 (6 bases). CDR3 length equals 16 residues. V shed 1 base and J shed 6 bases, with 14 bases lying between them. CDR1 and CDR2 from the germline V gene are SGHRS and YFSETQ. CDR3 sequence: CASSLTGPPSNSPLHF. DNA for the CDR3: TGCGCCAGCAGCTTGACAGGGCCACCATCTAATTCACCCCTCCACTTT. Supplemented by reference TRBV5-1 and TRBJ1-6, the full variable domain reads KAGVTQTPRYLIKTRGQQVTLSCSPISGHRSVSWYQQTPGQGLQFLFEYFSETQRNKGNFPGRFSGRQFSNSRSEMNVSTLELGDSALYLCASSLTGPPSNSPLHFGNGTRLTVT.

The chain uses TRBV5-6 and TRBJ1-5, with a tentative D call TRBD1 (5 bases). This CDR3 is built from 16 residues. With 5 bases removed from V and 1 base from J, the gap between germline ends came to 16 bases. CDR1 and CDR2 (germline): SGHDT, YYEEEE. The CDR3 coding sequence is TGTGCCAGCAGTACTGGTGCAGGGAAAAGCAATCAGCCCCAGCATTTT. Protein product: CASSTGAGKSNQPQHF.

This chain joins TRBV7-7 and TRBJ2-1; 8 positions match TRBD2. V lost 5 bases and J lost 5; bases outside the gene matches: 5. CDR1 and CDR2 from the germline V gene are SSHAT and FNYEAQ (reference sequence). The CDR3 is made up of 14 amino acids. CDR3 loop: CASSRGGPDNEQFF. CDR3 DNA sequence: TGTGCCAGCAGCCGCGGGGGGCCCGACAATGAGCAGTTCTTC.

This clone has only one observation. The chain joins TRBV13 to TRBJ1-2, with D perhaps matching TRBD1 (5 bases). The CDR3 runs 15 residues. Per germline, CDR1 PRHDT and CDR2 FYEKMQ (reference sequence). V was clipped by 2 bases and J by 1 base, with 11 bases between them. The CDR3 is CASSLRDGYNYGYTF. Here the CDR3 DNA reads TGTGCCAGCAGCTTAAGGGACGGATATAACTATGGCTACACCTTC.

J is TRBJ2-2 and V is TRBV21-1; the table names TRBD1, a call not compared with the DNA. TRBV21-1 is described as a pseudogene. The CDR3 extends over 17 amino acids. Here the CDR3 reads CASSTTPYRVELGELFF. The CDR3 DNA sequence: TGTGCCAGCAGCACCACACCGTACAGGGTGGAGCTAGGGGAGCTGTTTTTT.

Only one count was recorded for this clone. This chain links TRBV19 with TRBJ2-3; D unclear. V was pared by 3 bases and J by 3 bases, with 16 bases between. The CDR3 covers 16 residues. Germline V lookup: CDR1 LNHDA, CDR2 SQIVND (reference sequence). This chain's CDR3 is CASSIFQTETTDTQYF. Written as DNA, the CDR3 is TGTGCCAGTAGTATTTTTCAAACAGAGACAACAGATACGCAGTATTTT.

The chain employs TRBV7-2 and TRBJ2-5; the D is unclear. The CDR3 extends over 15 amino acids. V was pared by 0 bases and J by 4 bases, with 12 bases between. Germline loops: CDR1 SGHTA, CDR2 FQGNSA. The CDR3 spells CASSLARLGGETQYF. In DNA, the CDR3 is TGTGCCAGCAGCTTAGCTAGGCTAGGTGGAGAGACCCAGTACTTC.

The chain combines TRBV19 with TRBJ2-3; 11 bases map to TRBD2. Trimming at V came to 3 bases and at J to 3 bases, leaving 2 bases not matched to a gene. CDR1 and CDR2 from the germline V gene are LNHDA and SQIVND (reference sequence). The CDR3 runs 15 residues. The CDR3 region is CASSMTSGETDTQYF. As DNA, the CDR3 is TGTGCCAGTAGTATGACTAGCGGGGAAACAGATACGCAGTATTTT.

The table lists this clone with a count of one. The chain combines TRBV13 with TRBJ1-2; 9 nucleotides line up with TRBD1. Germline V gene data show CDR1 as PRHDT and CDR2 as FYEKMQ (reference sequence). The CDR3 runs to 15 residues. V lost 3 bases to trimming and J lost 5 bases; unmatched junction nucleotides: 7. DNA of the CDR3: TGTGCCAGCAGCTTTGGGGGACAGGGAAGATATGGCTACACCTTC. It yields the protein CASSFGGQGRYGYTF.

The rearrangement joins TRBV7-2 to TRBJ1-2; 12 nucleotides agree with TRBD1. Germline V lookup: CDR1 SGHTA, CDR2 FQGNSA. This CDR3 comprises 16 residues. Trimming removed 4 bases from V and 6 bases from J; junction bases left unmatched: 9. The CDR3 DNA reads as TGTGCCAGCAGCTGGCCGGGGACAGGGGGCTTCAATGGCTACACCTTC. Amino acids: CASSWPGTGGFNGYTF.

This clone was detected only once. J is TRBJ2-1 and V is TRBV7-6; a weak D match, TRBD1 (7 bases). V gave up 3 bases and J gave up 7 bases, with 13 bases separating them. The germline gives CDR1 SGHVS, CDR2 FNYEAQ. The CDR3 extends over 14 amino acids. The CDR3 DNA sequence: TGTGCCAGCAGCTTTGTGGAGGGGGCAAATGAGCAGTTCTTC. Amino acid sequence: CASSFVEGANEQFF.

This chain joins TRBV30 and TRBJ1-1; D remains unclear. Trimming took 2 bases from V and 3 from J, leaving 16 bases between them. This CDR3 has 15 amino acids. Germline loops: CDR1 GTSNPN, CDR2 SVGIG (reference sequence). The CDR3 region is CAWSTYREGDTEAFF. The CDR3 DNA is TGTGCCTGGAGTACCTACCGGGAGGGAGACACTGAAGCTTTCTTT.

The chain links TRBV9 to TRBJ2-2; D is unresolved. The ends were cut back, 0 bases at V and 0 bases at J, with 9 bases in the middle. In germline, CDR1 is SGDLS, CDR2 YYNGEE. The CDR3 has 16 amino acids. The CDR3 sequence: CASSVVPHPNTGELFF. In DNA, the CDR3 is TGTGCCAGCAGCGTAGTCCCTCATCCGAACACCGGGGAGCTGTTTTTT.

In its sample, this clone was seen once. The rearrangement links TRBV29-1 to TRBJ2-3; TRBD2 matches at 7 bases. Germline CDR1 SQVTM, CDR2 ANQGSEA. V trimming: 5 bases; J trimming: 1 base; junction bases outside the gene matches: 3. The CDR3 is made up of 13 amino acids. The CDR3 loop is CSVFGGGTDTQYF. CDR3 bases: TGCAGCGTTTTTGGGGGGGGCACAGATACGCAGTATTTT.

The chain links TRBV9 to TRBJ2-1; the match to TRBD2 covers 8 bases. The CDR3 totals 16 residues. With 4 bases clipped from V and 5 bases from J, the junction kept 11 bases outside the gene matches. CDR1 SGDLS and CDR2 YYNGEE come from the germline V gene. For the CDR3, the DNA is TGTGCCAGCAGCCCTAGGACTAGCCAACTCAACAATGAGCAGTTCTTC. Translation gives CASSPRTSQLNNEQFF.

The chain has TRBV20-1 and TRBJ1-2; no definite D call. Germline assignment: CDR1 DFQATT and CDR2 SNEGSKA (reference sequence). The CDR3 consists of 10 residues. V dropped 3 bases and J dropped 7 bases, with 6 bases sitting between them. The CDR3 loop is CSARGSGYTF. CDR3 coding DNA: TGCAGTGCTAGGGGCTCTGGCTACACCTTC.

The chain recombines TRBV18 with TRBJ1-1; no clear D. This CDR3 is 17 amino acids long. V was cut by 1 base and J by 1 base, with 16 bases left in between. The germline gives CDR1 KGHSH, CDR2 LQKENI. In DNA, the CDR3 is TGTGCCAGCTCACCACTAGGTTCCGGCGGGTCGAACACTGAAGCTTTCTTT. Protein product: CASSPLGSGGSNTEAFF.

V gene TRBV6-5 combines with J gene TRBJ1-2; 7 nucleotides align to TRBD1. CDR3 length: 15 residues. Germline lookup yields CDR1 MNHEY and CDR2 SVGAGI. J gave up 1 base and V 5 bases, and 7 bases lay outside the gene matches. The CDR3 here is CASSRSGTDNYGYTF. CDR3 nucleotide sequence: TGTGCCAGCAGTAGATCCGGGACAGATAACTATGGCTACACCTTC.

This chain joins TRBV5-1 and TRBJ2-1; D ambiguous. Per the germline V gene, CDR1 is SGHRS and CDR2 is YFSETQ. The CDR3 loop spans 15 amino acids. V shed 0 bases and J shed 4 bases, with 11 bases lying between them. The CDR3 DNA reads as TGCGCCAGCAGCTTGGGGCCCGCCTCTTACAATGAGCAGTTCTTC. Its translation is CASSLGPASYNEQFF.

The rearrangement links TRBV20-1 to TRBJ1-4; D possibly corresponds to TRBD1 (5 bases). The CDR3 is made up of 11 amino acids. Between the trimmed V and J ends, which lost 6 bases and 8 bases, there was a span of 10 bases. Per germline, CDR1 DFQATT and CDR2 SNEGSKA (reference sequence). CDR3 in DNA: TGCAGTGCCAGGGATCGCGAAAAACTGTTTTTT. Protein: CSARDREKLFF.

The rearrangement links TRBV15 to TRBJ2-6, with D unclear. This CDR3 is 16 amino acids long. Germline loops: CDR1 LNHNV, CDR2 YYDKDF (reference sequence). V dropped 5 bases and J dropped 0 bases, with 11 bases sitting between them. The CDR3, as DNA: TGTGCCACCAGCCACGGACGGTACTCTGGGGCCAACGTCCTGACTTTC. Protein: CATSHGRYSGANVLTF.

The rearrangement links TRBV30 to TRBJ1-2, with TRBD1 as a possible D gene (6 bases). The CDR3 sequence is 14 residues long. V lost 4 bases and J lost 8, with 20 bases in between. Looked up from germline, CDR1 is GTSNPN and CDR2 is SVGIG (reference sequence). The CDR3 sequence is CAWNIFRGAEGYTF. The DNA of the CDR3 is TGTGCCTGGAATATCTTCCGGGGGGCGGAAGGCTACACCTTC.

J is TRBJ2-2 and V is TRBV7-3; possible D gene TRBD1, 6 bases. There are 16 residues in the CDR3. CDR1 SGHTA and CDR2 FQGTGA come from the germline V gene. V dropped 4 bases and J dropped 0 bases, with 12 bases sitting between them. CDR3 bases: TGTGCCAGCAGCTCCCAGGGGTCCGCGAACACCGGGGAGCTGTTTTTT. It is translated as CASSSQGSANTGELFF. Variable domain in full (rest from reference TRBV7-3 and TRBJ2-2): GAGVSQTPSNKVTEKGKYVELRCDPISGHTALYWYRQSLGQGPEFLIYFQGTGAADDSGLPNDRFFAVRPEGSVSTLKIQRTERGDSAVYLCASSSQGSANTGELFFGEGSRLTVL.

The genes are TRBV9 and TRBJ2-1; the D gene is possibly TRBD2 (5 bases). V shed 3 bases and J shed 10 bases, with 29 bases lying between them. The germline gives CDR1 SGDLS, CDR2 YYNGEE. This CDR3 region has 18 residues. The CDR3 DNA reads TGTGCCAGCAGCGCCACCTCTTGGACCCTTAACTCTAGAGGGGAGCAGTTCTTC. This encodes CASSATSWTLNSRGEQFF.

CDR3 residues: CASSIETGYEQYV. The CDR3 DNA reads TGCGCCAGCAGCATCGAAACGGGCTACGAGCAGTACGTC. The gene calls are TRBV5-1 and TRBJ2-7, with D hard to call. There are 13 residues in the CDR3. V was cut by 4 bases and J by 3 bases, with 11 bases left in between. Germline lookup yields CDR1 SGHRS and CDR2 YFSETQ.